One and the same sample provided the 21 T cell receptor beta chains below, sequenced in a study of blood T cell repertoires in COVID-19. The protocol was immunoSEQ multiplex PCR, while the TCRdb copy is restricted to in-frame clones and leaves out a portion. The data hold fewer than 80,000 clones, with about 88% observed a single time. The specimen was peripheral blood. These receptor sequences come from a woman between 50 and 59 years old with active COVID-19.

V gene TRBV7-9 combines with J gene TRBJ2-7, with 14 nucleotides matching TRBD2. V gave up 5 bases and J gave up 3 bases; unmatched junction bases: 6. The CDR3 runs 16 residues. Germline V gene lookup returns CDR1 SEHNR and CDR2 FQNEAQ (reference sequence). CDR3 in amino acids: CASSPPGLAGDYEQYF. CDR3 coding DNA: TGTGCCAGCAGCCCCCCGGGACTAGCGGGAGACTACGAGCAGTACTTC.

The rearrangement links TRBV5-1 to TRBJ1-5; a possible D gene is TRBD1 (6 bases). The CDR3 contains 13 residues. The V and J ends lost 0 bases and 6 bases respectively, with 7 bases between them. Germline V gene data show CDR1 as SGHRS and CDR2 as YFSETQ. The CDR3 region is CASSLAGVQPQHF. The CDR3 DNA sequence: TGCGCCAGCAGCTTGGCAGGGGTTCAGCCCCAGCATTTT.

This rearrangement joins TRBV28 to TRBJ2-7; D not resolved. V dropped 1 base and J dropped 5 bases, with 12 bases sitting between them. This CDR3 comprises 14 residues. CDR1 is MDHEN and CDR2 is SYDVKM in the germline V gene. The CDR3 DNA sequence: TGTGCCAGCAGTTTATATACAGTCCCCAACGAGCAGTACTTC. Its protein product is CASSLYTVPNEQYF.

The chain uses TRBV6-5 and TRBJ2-7; D may be TRBD2 (6 bases). Trimming stripped 7 bases from V and 0 bases from J, with 13 bases between. The CDR3 sequence is 14 residues long. CDR1 and CDR2 from the germline V gene are MNHEY and SVGAGI. The CDR3 nucleotides read TGTGCCAGCACCGGGACTTTGAGCTCCTACGAGCAGTACTTC. Translated: CASTGTLSSYEQYF.

This clone was observed a handful of times. The chain carries TRBV23-1 and TRBJ1-5, with 8 bases that match TRBD1. TRBV23-1 is filed as an ORF, its function uncertain. V lost 4 bases, J lost 2 bases, and 1 base stayed unmatched. CDR3 length: 14 amino acids. CDR3 loop: CASSRGQGNQPQHF. CDR3 sequence (DNA): TGCGCCAGCAGTCGGGGACAGGGCAATCAGCCCCAGCATTTT.

V is TRBV5-1 and J is TRBJ2-7, with a weak D call TRBD1 (6 bases). Germline lookup yields CDR1 SGHRS and CDR2 YFSETQ. The CDR3 contains 13 residues. Trimming took 0 bases from V and 6 from J, leaving 10 bases between them. The chain's CDR3 is CASSLAGTFEQYF. In nucleotides, the CDR3 is TGCGCCAGCAGCTTGGCGGGGACATTCGAGCAGTACTTC. Using reference TRBV5-1 and TRBJ2-7 for the parts outside the CDR3, the full variable domain is KAGVTQTPRYLIKTRGQQVTLSCSPISGHRSVSWYQQTPGQGLQFLFEYFSETQRNKGNFPGRFSGRQFSNSRSEMNVSTLELGDSALYLCASSLAGTFEQYFGPGTRLTVT.

The table lists this clone with a count of one. The rearrangement joins TRBV7-6 to TRBJ2-3; D gene ambiguous. The V gene lost 0 bases and the J gene lost 0 bases, with 7 bases spanning the gap. The germline gives CDR1 SGHVS, CDR2 FNYEAQ. The CDR3 consists of 15 residues. The CDR3 reads CASSLAPQSTDTQYF. CDR3 coding DNA: TGTGCCAGCAGCTTAGCCCCACAGAGCACAGATACGCAGTATTTT.

The chain employs TRBV29-1 and TRBJ1-1; D gene ambiguous. V was trimmed by 7 bases and J by 3 bases, leaving 9 bases between them. This CDR3 has 11 residues. Germline V gene sequence: CDR1 SQVTM, CDR2 ANQGSEA. The CDR3 reads CSAAFDTEAFF. As DNA, the CDR3 is TGCAGCGCAGCCTTTGACACTGAAGCTTTCTTT.

The J gene is TRBJ2-5, the V gene TRBV7-9; no firm D call. The CDR3 is 13 amino acids. Germline V CDR1 and CDR2: SEHNR, FQNEAQ (reference sequence). Trimming left V 1 base short and J 4 bases short, with 7 bases between. CDR3: CASSLGARETQYF. The DNA of the CDR3 is TGTGCCAGCAGCTTAGGTGCCAGAGAGACCCAGTACTTC. Full variable domain (remainder filled in from reference TRBV7-9 and TRBJ2-5): DTGVSQNPRHKITKRGQNVTFRCDPISEHNRLYWYRQTLGQGPEFLTYFQNEAQLEKSRLLSDRFSAERPKGSFSTLEIQRTEQGDSAMYLCASSLGARETQYFGPGTRLLVL.

In this sample, this clone turned up a few times. The CDR3 protein is CASSSLAGNQETQYF. CDR3 DNA sequence: TGTGCCAGCAGTTCCCTAGCGGGGAACCAAGAGACCCAGTACTTC. The rearrangement links TRBV28 to TRBJ2-5; 9 bases line up with TRBD2. Germline-derived CDR1 and CDR2 are MDHEN and SYDVKM. The length of the CDR3 is 15 residues. Losses at the gene ends were 4 bases for V and 0 bases for J; bases not matched to a gene: 3.

This clone was found a few times. The chain couples TRBV11-2 to TRBJ2-2, with 9 bases fitting TRBD2. The V and J ends lost 5 bases and 6 bases, in that order; junction bases with no gene match: 10. CDR1 is SGHAT and CDR2 is FQNNGV in the germline V gene. The CDR3 consists of 16 residues. This CDR3 is CASSPLSGRWAGELFF. The CDR3 DNA is TGTGCCAGCAGCCCACTTAGCGGGAGATGGGCCGGGGAGCTGTTTTTT.

The J gene is TRBJ2-3, the V gene TRBV7-6, with TRBD2 matching over 12 bases. Germline V gene data show CDR1 as SGHVS and CDR2 as FNYEAQ. CDR3 length: 18 amino acids. Trimming cost V 2 bases and J 7 bases; bases outside gene matches: 13. The CDR3, as DNA: TGTGCCAGCAGCTTATCGACTAGCGGGAGTCTCCCTGTGTATACGCAGTATTTT. It encodes CASSLSTSGSLPVYTQYF.

The J gene is TRBJ1-4, the V gene TRBV28; D call uncertain. The CDR3 has 11 residues. CDR1 MDHEN and CDR2 SYDVKM come from the germline V gene. V lost 3 bases and J 6 bases, leaving 2 bases between the germline ends. The CDR3 sequence is CASSFDEKLFF. The CDR3 DNA sequence: TGTGCCAGCAGTTTCGATGAAAAACTGTTTTTT.

In this sample, this clone turned up a few times. The rearrangement uses TRBV27 and TRBJ2-7; 9 bases line up with TRBD2. The CDR3 loop spans 15 amino acids. V dropped 2 bases and J dropped 1; count of bases not matched to a gene: 3. Germline CDR1 reads MNHEY; CDR2 reads SMNVEV (reference sequence). The chain's CDR3 is CASSLRTSASYEQYF. The DNA for the CDR3 is TGTGCCAGCAGTTTACGGACTAGCGCTTCCTACGAGCAGTACTTC.

The chain is built from TRBV11-3 and TRBJ2-1, with TRBD2 matching 7 bases. Germline CDR1 SGHNT, CDR2 YENEEA. The CDR3 spans 13 residues. The V gene end was trimmed by 6 bases and the J gene end by 1 base; junction bases not matched to a gene: 0. CDR3: CASRGGSYNEQFF. For the CDR3, the DNA is TGTGCCAGCAGGGGAGGGTCCTACAATGAGCAGTTCTTC.

This clone was seen only once. The chain uses TRBV25-1 and TRBJ2-3, with 9 bases fitting TRBD1. Germline V gene lookup returns CDR1 MGHDK and CDR2 SYGVNS. V lost 6 bases, J lost 4 bases, and 8 bases stayed unmatched. This CDR3 contains 15 residues. The CDR3 region is CASRGTGFNSDTQYF. DNA of the CDR3: TGTGCCAGCAGAGGGACAGGGTTCAATTCAGATACGCAGTATTTT.

This clone was observed a single time. The V gene is TRBV5-5, the J gene TRBJ1-5; 7 positions agree with TRBD1. The germline gives CDR1 SGHKS, CDR2 YYEKEE (reference sequence). This CDR3 has 15 residues. J lost 3 bases, V lost 0 bases, and 3 bases had no gene match. In DNA, the CDR3 is TGTGCCAGCAGCTTGGGGGGACAGAACAATCAGCCCCAGCATTTT. Translation: CASSLGGQNNQPQHF.

The V gene is TRBV6-1, the J gene TRBJ1-2; D is unresolved. The CDR3 consists of 15 residues. Trimming cost V 0 bases and J 8 bases, with 16 bases left between them. Germline V CDR1 and CDR2: MNHNS, SASEGT. CDR3 DNA: TGTGCCAGCAGTGAAGCAAGGACGGGCGGGTACGGCTACACCTTC. Protein product: CASSEARTGGYGYTF.

This clone came up a few times. The chain employs TRBV10-1 and TRBJ2-3; D perhaps matches TRBD2 (5 bases). The CDR3 loop spans 15 amino acids. Trimming removed 2 bases at V and 0 bases at J, with 9 bases between. CDR1 and CDR2 from the germline V gene are WNHNN and SYGVQD (reference sequence). The chain's CDR3 is CASSEGGRSTDTQYF. CDR3 in DNA: TGCGCCAGCAGTGAGGGTGGGAGAAGCACAGATACGCAGTATTTT.

The CDR3 DNA reads as TGTGCCAGCAGCGTAGCGTATAGGGGGGATACGCAGTATTTT. This translates into CASSVAYRGDTQYF. V usage is TRBV9 and J usage is TRBJ2-3; perhaps TRBD1 as D (6 bases). Trimming left V 0 bases short and J 6 bases short, with 11 bases between. CDR3 size: 14 residues. CDR1 SGDLS and CDR2 YYNGEE come from the germline V gene.

The chain links TRBV7-9 to TRBJ1-6; D unresolved. V was trimmed by 1 base and J by 11 bases, leaving 6 bases between them. Germline V gives CDR1 SEHNR, CDR2 FQNEAQ (reference sequence). The CDR3 runs to 12 residues. In nucleotides, the CDR3 is TGTGCCAGCAGCTTAGTGGGCCCACCCCTCCACTTT. Its protein is CASSLVGPPLHF.